The TCR beta chain under discussion was sequenced for a study of identical twins. The germline gives CDR1 SGHRS, CDR2 YFSETQ. With 4 bases removed from V and 0 bases from J, the gap between germline ends came to 10 bases. The CDR3 spans 14 residues. TCRdb analysed the 5' RACE reads with MiXCR anew, one entry per CDR3 protein. The sample has 500,000 or so distinct CDR3 sequences, less than 25% seen once. The same data also went into a second study, on T cells expressing NK-cell markers.

The genes are TRBV5-1 and TRBJ1-2, with TRBD1 as a possible D gene (5 bases). The sample comprised CD4+ T cells sorted from blood. The source is a woman aged 18-35 years in good health. CDR3: CASSRDAPNYGYTF. The CDR3 bases are TGCGCCAGCAGCAGGGACGCTCCTAACTATGGCTACACCTTC.